This T cell receptor (beta chain) was identified during a study of T-cell reconstitution after alpha-beta-depleted transplantation in children. Study conclusions and caveats: It was newly produced T cells that mostly accounted for T-cell counts and diversity one year after transplant. Surviving recipient T cells and thymic progenitors underlay high day-60 TCRbeta diversity in some patients. In patients about two months after transplant, alpha-beta T cells reportedly arose from several hundred expanded graft clones.

Preparation of the TCRbeta library was carried out with unique molecular identifiers. In TCRdb, the PCR reads were re-called with MiXCR into one record per CDR3 protein. The sample contains approximately 150,000 distinct CDR3 sequences, roughly 8.8% of which appear only once. Trimming cost V 4 bases and J 4 bases; bases outside gene matches: 3. Germline V gene lookup returns CDR1 SGHRS and CDR2 YFSETQ. CDR3 size: 13 residues. There are many counts of this clonotype. Its antigen is not identified. The sample in question was PBMCs, mostly from graft donor cells, obtained 180 days after TCRalphabeta/CD19-depleted stem cell transplant. This TCR was sampled from a female patient between 2 and 15 years old who had a stem cell transplant for congenital amegakaryocytic thrombocytopenia, so the T cells may come from the graft donor. The rearrangement links TRBV5-1 to TRBJ2-5, with TRBD2 matching over 8 bases. The CDR3 nucleotides read TGCGCCAGCAGCATCGGGAGGGGAGAGACCCAGTACTTC. Translating it yields CASSIGRGETQYF.